This TCR beta chain was sequenced in a study of cytomegalovirus exposure and HLA in healthy donors. From germline, CDR1 is MNHNS and CDR2 SASEGT. The CDR3 length is 15 residues. The J segment lost 4 bases and the V segment lost 2 bases, leaving 3 bases of the junction unmatched. PCR primers comprised 60 Vbeta and 13 Jbeta primers. Produced via immunoSEQ multiplex PCR; TCRdb's table is partial and in-frame only. Of under 200,000 clones in the sample, over 75% are singletons; the top ten hold 1%. The J gene is TRBJ2-3, the V gene TRBV6-1; 10 positions match TRBD2. This clonotype was obtained from a woman aged 50 to 65 in good health and CMV-seropositive. Sequenced: PBMCs. DNA for the CDR3: TGTGCCAGCAGTGAATTCAGCGGGAGGGCAGATACGCAGTATTTT. This translates into CASSEFSGRADTQYF.